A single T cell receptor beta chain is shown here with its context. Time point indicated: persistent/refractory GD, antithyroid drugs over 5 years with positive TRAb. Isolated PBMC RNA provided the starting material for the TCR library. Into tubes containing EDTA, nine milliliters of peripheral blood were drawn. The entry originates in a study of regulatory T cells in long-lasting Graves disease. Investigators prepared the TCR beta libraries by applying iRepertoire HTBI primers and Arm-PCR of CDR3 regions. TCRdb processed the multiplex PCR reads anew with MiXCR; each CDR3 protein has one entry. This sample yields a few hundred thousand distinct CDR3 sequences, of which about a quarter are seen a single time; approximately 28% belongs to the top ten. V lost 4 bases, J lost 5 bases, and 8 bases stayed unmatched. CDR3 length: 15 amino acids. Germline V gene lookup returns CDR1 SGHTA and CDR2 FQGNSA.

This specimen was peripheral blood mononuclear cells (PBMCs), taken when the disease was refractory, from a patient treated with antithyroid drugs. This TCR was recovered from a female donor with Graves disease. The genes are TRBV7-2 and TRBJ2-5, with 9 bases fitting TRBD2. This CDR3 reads CASSSLAGSPETQYF. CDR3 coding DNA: TGTGCCAGCAGCTCCCTAGCGGGATCCCCGGAGACCCAGTACTTC.